One sample yielded the 20 T cell receptor beta chains listed below, sequenced in a study of T cells after yellow fever vaccination. From the 5' RACE reads, TCRdb called clonotypes with MiXCR, one entry per CDR3 protein. This sample has tens of thousands of distinct CDR3 sequences, with around 7.7% found just once. The sequencing here drew on CD8+ T cells sorted from PBMCs, taken on the day of the yellow fever booster vaccination. Every receptor here comes from a man between 25 and 39 years old who received the YFV17D yellow fever vaccine.

The rearrangement uses TRBV7-8 and TRBJ1-4, with a weak D call TRBD1 (6 bases). Germline V gene data show CDR1 as SGHVS and CDR2 as FQNEAQ. This CDR3 spans 15 amino acids. Trimming shortened V by 5 bases and J by 3 bases, and 13 bases separated the two germline ends. DNA of the CDR3: TGTGCCAGCAGCACTTACAGGGAACCTAATGAAAAACTGTTTTTT. Protein sequence: CASSTYREPNEKLFF.

This clonotype was detected only a few times. The genes are TRBV10-2 and TRBJ2-7; 8 bases align to TRBD1. J gave up 6 bases and V 10 bases, and 5 bases lay outside the gene matches. Germline lookup yields CDR1 WSHSY and CDR2 SAAADI. This CDR3 has 11 amino acids. The CDR3 coding sequence is TGCGCCACCTCAACAGGGGGCGAGCAGTACTTC. This gives the protein CATSTGGEQYF.

This clonotype has just a few counts. The chain couples TRBV7-9 to TRBJ2-3; D call uncertain. The V gene's germline CDR1 is SEHNR and CDR2 FQNEAQ (reference sequence). V lost 2 bases and J 4 bases, leaving 7 bases between the germline ends. CDR3 length: 13 residues. The CDR3 coding sequence is TGTGCCAGCAGCTTATCCCTATCAGATACGCAGTATTTT. Translation gives CASSLSLSDTQYF.

V is TRBV29-1 and J is TRBJ2-3, with D perhaps TRBD1 (7 bases). Trimming left V 4 bases short and J 11 bases short, with 19 bases between. Germline V CDR1 and CDR2: SQVTM, ANQGSEA. The CDR3 is 13 amino acids. The CDR3 is CSVVEGASGRQYF. CDR3 sequence (DNA): TGCAGCGTTGTGGAGGGGGCCTCGGGAAGGCAGTATTTT.

This rearrangement joins TRBV20-1 to TRBJ2-2; 7 positions agree with TRBD2. The junction had 9 bases not matched to a gene; V was cut back by 3 bases and J by 5 bases. CDR1 is DFQATT, CDR2 SNEGSKA, per germline (reference sequence). The CDR3 is 15 amino acids. The CDR3 sequence is CSARPGLRNTGELFF. CDR3 nucleotides: TGCAGTGCTAGGCCGGGACTACGAAATACCGGGGAGCTGTTTTTT.

This clonotype was counted many times. The CDR3 sequence is CASSDSSSSYNEQFF. CDR3 DNA: TGTGCCAGCAGCGACTCCAGCAGCTCCTACAATGAGCAGTTCTTC. This chain joins TRBV5-6 and TRBJ2-1; no reliable D call. V was cut by 4 bases and J by 0 bases, with 11 bases left in between. The CDR3 totals 15 residues. Germline V gives CDR1 SGHDT, CDR2 YYEEEE.

The gene calls are TRBV4-1 and TRBJ2-3, with TRBD2 as a possible D gene (6 bases). Germline V gene lookup returns CDR1 MGHRA and CDR2 YSYEKL. V lost 4 bases to trimming and J lost 4 bases, with 21 bases between them. The CDR3 covers 17 residues. The CDR3 DNA is TGCGCCAGCAGCCGGATGTACGGGAGCACAGGTGCAGATACGCAGTATTTT. Protein: CASSRMYGSTGADTQYF.

This clonotype was seen repeatedly, ten times or more. The CDR3 DNA reads as TGTGCCAGCAGCCACGGACTAGCGGTCTACGAGCAGTACTTC. Residues: CASSHGLAVYEQYF. This sequence joins TRBV5-5 and TRBJ2-7; TRBD2 matches at 10 bases. With 4 bases clipped from V and 3 bases from J, the junction kept 4 bases outside the gene matches. The CDR3 covers 14 residues. In germline, CDR1 is SGHKS, CDR2 YYEKEE (reference sequence).

This clonotype has a handful of counts. V is TRBV5-1 and J is TRBJ2-7; 11 nucleotides align to TRBD2. CDR3 length: 15 residues. Germline V gives CDR1 SGHRS, CDR2 YFSETQ. J was trimmed by 6 bases and V by 4 bases; bases with no gene match: 9. As DNA, the CDR3 is TGCGCCAGCAGCCCCCTACTAGCGGGAGTTCTCGAGCAGTACTTC. Translating gives CASSPLLAGVLEQYF.

The table lists this clonotype with a few counts. The chain carries TRBV6-2 or TRBV6-3 and TRBJ2-5; D is perhaps TRBD1 (6 bases). Trimming pared 2 bases from V and 5 bases from J, leaving 15 bases between. Per the germline V gene, CDR1 is MNHEY and CDR2 is SVGEGT. The CDR3 spans 15 residues. The CDR3 protein is CASSYGAGAEETQYF. The DNA for the CDR3 is TGTGCCAGCAGTTACGGTGCAGGGGCGGAGGAGACCCAGTACTTC.

This sequence joins TRBV6-5 and TRBJ1-2, with a weak D call TRBD1 (5 bases). Germline CDR1 is MNHEY and CDR2 is SVGAGI. Trimming stripped 1 base from V and 3 bases from J, with 9 bases between. The CDR3 runs to 14 residues. CDR3 coding DNA: TGTGCCAGCAGTTACTATGGCAGGGACTATGGCTACACCTTC. Its protein is CASSYYGRDYGYTF.

The chain's CDR3 is CASIPIIMDNYEQYF. CDR3 bases: TGTGCCAGCATCCCCATAATAATGGACAACTACGAGCAGTACTTC. The chain couples TRBV7-8 to TRBJ2-7, with TRBD1 as a possible D gene (5 bases). Between the trimmed V and J ends, which lost 7 bases and 3 bases, there was a span of 19 bases. The CDR3 length is 15 residues. Germline V gives CDR1 SGHVS, CDR2 FQNEAQ.

The chain links TRBV7-2 to TRBJ2-3, with unresolved D. The V end was cut by 3 bases, the J end by 6 bases, with 10 bases between. Per germline, CDR1 SGHTA and CDR2 FQGNSA. The CDR3 contains 13 residues. The CDR3 DNA follows: TGTGCCAGCAGCTTCCAATACCGGGATACGCAGTATTTT. Its protein is CASSFQYRDTQYF.

Concerning this clonotype: Germline and junction disagree at one end, which may indicate a read error. This sequence joins TRBV6-1 and TRBJ2-2; 9 bases agree with TRBD1. Germline-derived CDR1 and CDR2 are MNHNS and SASEGT. CDR3 length: 17 amino acids. CDR3: CDSSPGQGFVVTGELFF. The CDR3 DNA reads as TGTGACAGCAGCCCGGGACAGGGATTCGTTGTCACCGGGGAGCTGTTTTTT.

The sample holds many counts of this clonotype. For the CDR3, the DNA is TGCGCCAGCAGCCAAGACTTGAGCTCCTACAATGAGCAGTTCTTC. Residues: CASSQDLSSYNEQFF. The chain is built from TRBV4-1 and TRBJ2-1; unclear D gene. The CDR3 has 15 amino acids. Trimming removed 0 bases from V and 0 bases from J, with 6 bases in between. Germline CDR1 MGHRA, CDR2 YSYEKL.

The chain couples TRBV29-1 to TRBJ1-1; D unclear. This CDR3 has 13 residues. The V end lost 4 bases, the J end lost 5 bases, and 14 bases lay between the germline ends. Germline V gene data show CDR1 as SQVTM and CDR2 as ANQGSEA. The CDR3 DNA is TGCAGCGTTGGACTGGGTTCGGGAACTGAAGCTTTCTTT. Protein product: CSVGLGSGTEAFF.

This clonotype was found a few times. The chain is built from TRBV20-1 and TRBJ2-1; TRBD2 is a possible D gene (6 bases). Looked up from germline, CDR1 is DFQATT and CDR2 is SNEGSKA (reference sequence). This CDR3 region has 14 residues. Trimming removed 6 bases from V and 0 bases from J, with 12 bases in between. CDR3 amino acids: CSAPGSVSYNEQFF. CDR3 DNA: TGCAGTGCGCCCGGGAGTGTCTCCTACAATGAGCAGTTCTTC.

This chain joins TRBV6-5 and TRBJ2-7; D is possibly TRBD1 (8 bases). This CDR3 comprises 15 residues. V was trimmed by 3 bases and J by 5 bases, leaving 17 bases between them. CDR1 is MNHEY, CDR2 SVGAGI, per germline. CDR3 coding DNA: TGTGCCAGCAGTTATACAGGGGGGGTTTCGGACGAGCAGTACTTC. Protein sequence: CASSYTGGVSDEQYF.

This clonotype was counted between two and nine times. The chain employs TRBV5-1 and TRBJ1-1; perhaps TRBD1 as D (6 bases). Germline V gene sequence: CDR1 SGHRS, CDR2 YFSETQ. The CDR3 has 14 amino acids. Between the trimmed V and J ends, which lost 0 bases and 1 base, there was a span of 7 bases. CDR3 protein: CASSLAGANTEAFF. The CDR3 DNA follows: TGCGCCAGCAGCTTGGCAGGGGCGAACACTGAAGCTTTCTTT.

To note about this clonotype: One end of the junction is discordant with germline, which a read error may explain. V is TRBV11-2 and J is TRBJ2-3; 11 bases fit TRBD2. The CDR3 runs 14 residues. Looked up from germline, CDR1 is SGHAT and CDR2 is FQNNGV. The CDR3 reads CASNLAGGLDTQYF. As DNA, the CDR3 is TGTGCCAGCAACTTAGCGGGAGGGTTAGATACGCAGTATTTT.